This T cell receptor beta chain was identified in a study of Graves' ophthalmopathy and Graves' hyperthyroidism. Whole-study findings and limits: Blood samples also showed most expanded thyroid clonotypes exceeding 0.001 frequency.

TCR beta CDR3 regions were amplified from RNA transcripts. Scientists carried out first-round RT-PCR using HTBI primers and then a second-round multiplex PCR. One entry per CDR3 protein results from TCRdb running MiXCR on the multiplex PCR reads. The repertoire has some 1.1 million distinct CDR3 sequences, around a third of them found once; the top ten carry around 10%. CDR3 length: 18 amino acids. The V gene's germline CDR1 is SEHNR and CDR2 FQNEAQ (reference sequence). Trimming left V 1 base short and J 5 bases short, with 18 bases between. There are many counts of this clonotype. Its matching antigen is unknown.

The sequencing sample was made of peripheral blood or thyroid tissue (not recorded which). The TCR comes from an adult man with Graves' hyperthyroidism. V and J are TRBV7-9 and TRBJ1-6, with D tentatively TRBD1 (5 bases). The CDR3 nucleotides are TGTGCCAGCAGCTTAGGGATAAACCAGGGTCTTCATAATTCACCCCTCCACTTT. This encodes CASSLGINQGLHNSPLHF.